This T cell receptor beta chain was retrieved from a study of blood T cell repertoires in COVID-19. Study-wide background: Acute-phase and convalescent COVID-19 samples originated in the United States, Italy and Spain. T cells, B-cell-depleted T cells, or PBMCs provided the cDNA or gDNA that served as material.

In the study's own analysis: Nucleated cell counts were estimated from reference gene primer amplification. The repertoire was sequenced with immunoSEQ multiplex PCR; TCRdb's copy has only in-frame clones and lacks some. V and J calls and clone size are given by that table; D and trimming were obtained from the DNA. The repertoire holds some 38,000 clones, with roughly nine tenths as singletons. V lost 1 base to trimming and J lost 2 bases, with 8 bases between them. Germline lookup yields CDR1 SGHAT and CDR2 FQNNGV. The length of the CDR3 is 14 residues. The source is a man aged 50-60 years with active COVID-19. The chain joins TRBV11-2 to TRBJ1-1; D not resolved. Sequencing was carried out using peripheral blood. This chain's CDR3 is CASSLGFRNTEAFF. The CDR3 coding sequence is TGTGCCAGCAGCTTAGGTTTCCGTAACACTGAAGCTTTCTTT.